The rows below give T cell receptor beta chains drawn from one sample of a study of T cell repertoires in cytomegalovirus infection. TCRdb called the reads again in MiXCR, with one record for every CDR3 protein. This table holds about 530,000 distinct CDR3 sequences, about 30% found once. Sequencing was carried out using PBMCs. All receptors come from a human donor in good health (CMV status not recorded). Some clones in this sample may be carry-over from other donors' samples. The CDR3 runs from the conserved cysteine through the conserved F or W. The order of the fields is V gene, clone size, D gene, J gene, CDR3 DNA, CDR3 protein. A D gene is named only where the DNA matches it firmly. Clone size is shown for a subset of rows, as once, few, many or a class of expanded clone.

TRBV7-8,many,.,TRBJ2-3,TGTGCCAGCAGCTTAGGGACCTCTCCTAGCACAGATACGCAGTATTTT,CASSLGTSPSTDTQYF
TRBV12-5,few,TRBD1,TRBJ2-5,TGTGCTAGTGGTCAGGGACAGGCAATACAAGAGACCCAGTACTTC,CASGQGQAIQETQYF
TRBV28,.,.,TRBJ2-7,TGTGCCAGCAGTTTAGGCACTGGGGTCACCGAGCAGTACTTC,CASSLGTGVTEQYF
TRBV14,few,TRBD2,TRBJ2-3,TGTGCCAGCAGCCCTACTAGCGGGACTCATACGCAGTATTTT,CASSPTSGTHTQYF
TRBV2,.,.,TRBJ2-1,TGTGCCAGCAGTGTAGGCGGGAATCCCTACAATGAGCAGTTCTTC,CASSVGGNPYNEQFF
TRBV9,.,.,TRBJ2-1,TGTGCCAGCAGCGTAGGGGGCTCCTGGGGCAATGAGCAGTTCTTC,CASSVGGSWGNEQFF
TRBV7-3,.,.,TRBJ2-7,TGTGCCAGCAGTTTATCGCCTTCCTACGAGCAGTACTTC,CASSLSPSYEQYF
TRBV29-1,.,.,TRBJ1-1,TGCAGCGTTGATTCAGCGGGCCTTAACACTGAAGCTTTCTTT,CSVDSAGLNTEAFF
TRBV6-1,.,.,TRBJ2-1,TGTGCCAGCAGACTCCTCACCTACAATGAGCAGTTCTTC,CASRLLTYNEQFF
TRBV10-3,.,.,TRBJ2-5,TGTGCCATCAGTGAGTCGACTCATCAAGAGACCCAGTACTTC,CAISESTHQETQYF
TRBV6-1,.,.,TRBJ1-2,TGTGCCAGCAGTGAAGCTTGGGGGGAAGGCTACACCTTC,CASSEAWGEGYTF
TRBV30,.,.,TRBJ1-6,TGTGCCTGGAGAGGGGAGTCACCCCTCCACTTT,CAWRGESPLHF
TRBV7-3,.,.,TRBJ2-2,TGTGCCAGCAGCCCTCCGGGTCAACTAAACACCGGGGAGCTGTTTTTT,CASSPPGQLNTGELFF
TRBV27,few,.,TRBJ2-1,TGTGCCAGCAGTTTAGAACCACTCTACAATGAGCAGTTCTTC,CASSLEPLYNEQFF
TRBV19,.,TRBD1,TRBJ1-5,TGTGCCAGTAGTTTACAGGGGATTAGAAATCAGCCCCAGCATTTT,CASSLQGIRNQPQHF
TRBV11-2,many,.,TRBJ1-4,TGTGCCAGCACCCCTGGGCCTTCAACTAATGAAAAACTGTTTTTT,CASTPGPSTNEKLFF
TRBV4-3,.,.,TRBJ2-3,TGCGCCAGCAGCCAAGAAGCCCGGAGGGGCACAGATACGCAGTATTTT,CASSQEARRGTDTQYF
TRBV27,.,TRBD1,TRBJ2-1,TGTGCCAGCAACGTAGTGGGGACAGGGAATTACAATGAGCAGTTCTTC,CASNVVGTGNYNEQFF
TRBV7-2,.,.,TRBJ1-2,TGTGCCAGCAGCTCCGGGCCCGGGGGTAATAACCATGGCTACACCTTC,CASSSGPGGNNHGYTF
TRBV15,few,TRBD2,TRBJ2-1,TGTGCCACCAGCAGCCCCTCTGAGGGCGGGAGGGCCACCTTC,CATSSPSEGGRATF
TRBV28,.,TRBD2,TRBJ2-1,TGTGCCAGCAGTTTAACCTTACTAGCGGGAGGGGCGTTCTTC,CASSLTLLAGGAFF
TRBV20-1,many,.,TRBJ1-2,TGCAGTGCTAGAGTCAACCCCGGCCTAAACTATGGCTACACCTTC,CSARVNPGLNYGYTF
TRBV12-3/TRBV12-4,.,TRBD1,TRBJ2-5,TGTGCCAGCAGTTTTTTGGGACAGCAAGAGACCCAGTACTTC,CASSFLGQQETQYF
TRBV12-3/TRBV12-4,many,.,TRBJ1-4,TGTGCCAGCAGAGGTATGGGTGAAAAACTGTTTTTT,CASRGMGEKLFF
TRBV7-2,many,.,TRBJ2-5,TGTGCCAGCAGCTTAAATGGCATTGGGCAGGAGACCCAGTACTTC,CASSLNGIGQETQYF
TRBV7-6,many,.,TRBJ2-3,TGTGCCAGCAGCTTAGCTGCGTCTAGCGAGCAGTATTTT,CASSLAASSEQYF
TRBV6-2/TRBV6-3,few,.,TRBJ1-5,TGTGCCAGCAGACACCGGGACTTCCAACCGCAGCCCCAGCATTTT,CASRHRDFQPQPQHF
TRBV5-1,once,.,TRBJ1-4,TGCGCCAGCAGTCCCCAGGGATTCGTGGAAAAACTGTTTTTT,CASSPQGFVEKLFF
TRBV28,few,.,TRBJ2-3,TGTGCCAGCACTTCCCCGGGGGGCGCCGGCACAGATACGCAGTATTTT,CASTSPGGAGTDTQYF
TRBV6-2/TRBV6-3,.,.,TRBJ2-1,TGTGCCAGCAGCCGCTCTCCAGCGGAGCCTGAGCAGTTCTTC,CASSRSPAEPEQFF
TRBV29-1,.,TRBD1,TRBJ2-1,TGCAGCGTTGATACCGGACAGGGGGGAAATGAGCAGTTCTTC,CSVDTGQGGNEQFF
TRBV4-2,.,.,TRBJ2-7,TGTGCCAGCAGCCAAGAAATACAGGGCCTCGGCGAGCAGTACTTC,CASSQEIQGLGEQYF
TRBV7-2,many,.,TRBJ1-4,TGTGCCAGCAGCTGGAAAGGGAGTGGTGTAAAACTGTTTTTT,CASSWKGSGVKLFF
TRBV6-2/TRBV6-3,.,.,TRBJ1-5,TGTGCCAGCAGTAACTTAAAGGATACGGTGCCCCAGCATTTT,CASSNLKDTVPQHF
TRBV13,.,.,TRBJ1-2,TGTGCCAGCAGCCAAGAACGCGACTGGAACTATGGCTACACCTTC,CASSQERDWNYGYTF
TRBV7-2,many,.,TRBJ2-2,TGTGCCAGCAGCCGATCTCGTAACACCGGGGAGCTGTTTTTT,CASSRSRNTGELFF
TRBV24-1,few,.,TRBJ2-1,TGTGCCACCAGTGATTCGGGAACGGGCAATGAGCAGTTCTTC,CATSDSGTGNEQFF
TRBV29-1,.,.,TRBJ1-5,TGCAGCGTTGATCTGGGGGTAGGTCAGCCCCAGCATTTT,CSVDLGVGQPQHF
TRBV11-2,few,.,TRBJ2-1,TGTGCCAGCAGCTTAAGGGTAGCAGGATACAATGAGCAGTTCTTC,CASSLRVAGYNEQFF